Shown below are 14 T cell receptor beta chains from a single sample sequenced in a study of T cells in tuberculosis. The assay was immunoSEQ multiplex PCR, and TCRdb's table has in-frame clones only and misses some. The sample includes roughly 28,000 clones, roughly 90% seen only once; the top ten take 5.5% to 7.5%. Sequencing was performed on PBMCs. Receptor source: a donor between 10 and 29 years old with latent tuberculosis or without tuberculosis infection.

The J gene is TRBJ2-1, the V gene TRBV9; D is possibly TRBD1 (5 bases). CDR3 length equals 15 residues. V was trimmed by 0 bases and J by 3 bases, leaving 10 bases between them. Per germline, CDR1 SGDLS and CDR2 YYNGEE. CDR3 amino acids: CASSVEPGHYNEQFF. CDR3 sequence (DNA): TGTGCCAGCAGCGTAGAGCCAGGGCACTACAATGAGCAGTTCTTC.

The J gene is TRBJ2-5, the V gene TRBV5-4; a weak D match, TRBD1 (6 bases). Germline-derived CDR1 and CDR2 are SGHNT and YYREEE (reference sequence). V was cut by 5 bases and J by 1 base, with 12 bases left in between. The CDR3 consists of 14 residues. CDR3 sequence (DNA): TGTGCCAGCAGTCCCGGGACAATCCAAGAGACCCAGTACTTC. Translated: CASSPGTIQETQYF.

The chain employs TRBV5-1 and TRBJ2-1; D possibly corresponds to TRBD1 (6 bases). Trimming shortened V by 5 bases and J by 7 bases, and 16 bases separated the two germline ends. Germline CDR1 and CDR2: SGHRS and YFSETQ. CDR3 length equals 14 residues. In DNA form, the CDR3 reads TGCGCCAGCAGTTCCCGGGACATAGGAAATGAGCAGTTCTTC. Translated, it gives CASSSRDIGNEQFF.

The chain carries TRBV7-2 and TRBJ1-3; maybe TRBD1 (5 bases). This CDR3 has 16 amino acids. Germline loops: CDR1 SGHTA, CDR2 FQGNSA. The V gene lost 8 bases and the J gene lost 3 bases, with 20 bases spanning the gap. DNA of the CDR3: TGTGCCAGCTCACCGGGACTGTCGTCCTTTGGAAACACCATATATTTT. Residues: CASSPGLSSFGNTIYF. Using reference TRBV7-2 and TRBJ1-3 for the parts outside the CDR3, the full variable domain is GAGVSQSPSNKVTEKGKDVELRCDPISGHTALYWYRQSLGQGLEFLIYFQGNSAPDKSGLPSDRFSAERTGGSVSTLTIQRTQQEDSAVYLCASSPGLSSFGNTIYFGEGSWLTVV.

This clone was seen a single time. This sequence joins TRBV5-1 and TRBJ2-7; D not certain. This CDR3 spans 13 amino acids. V was cut by 0 bases and J by 5 bases, with 9 bases left in between. Germline V CDR1 and CDR2: SGHRS, YFSETQ. The CDR3 protein is CASSLAREDEQYF. The CDR3 coding sequence is TGCGCCAGCAGCTTGGCCAGAGAGGACGAGCAGTACTTC.

The chain couples TRBV29-1 to TRBJ2-5; the match to TRBD2 covers 9 bases. The CDR3 loop spans 15 amino acids. V was clipped by 6 bases and J by 0 bases; unmatched bases: 8. CDR1 is SQVTM, CDR2 ANQGSEA, per germline. The CDR3 reads CSVRWASGNQETQYF. DNA of the CDR3: TGCAGCGTCCGCTGGGCTAGCGGGAACCAAGAGACCCAGTACTTC.

This clone was found a few times. The rearrangement uses TRBV28 and TRBJ2-5; 10 nucleotides match TRBD2. The length of the CDR3 is 15 residues. Germline values: CDR1 MDHEN, CDR2 SYDVKM. With 5 bases clipped from V and 5 bases from J, the junction kept 8 bases outside the gene matches. CDR3: CASSDSGGASETQYF. The CDR3, as DNA: TGTGCCAGCAGTGACAGCGGGGGGGCCTCGGAGACCCAGTACTTC.

Here the CDR3 DNA reads TGTGCCAGCAGCTTAGTGGGGGGAGGCACTGAAGCTTTCTTT. Its protein product is CASSLVGGGTEAFF. V usage is TRBV7-9 and J usage is TRBJ1-1; maybe TRBD1 (5 bases). Germline CDR1 SEHNR, CDR2 FQNEAQ (reference sequence). Trimming removed 1 base at V and 4 bases at J, with 10 bases between. The length of the CDR3 is 14 residues.

The genes are TRBV10-2 and TRBJ2-7; the match to TRBD2 covers 7 bases. After removal of 10 bases from V and 6 bases from J, the junction contained 3 bases not matched to a gene. From germline, CDR1 is WSHSY and CDR2 SAAADI. The CDR3 covers 10 residues. The CDR3 DNA reads as TGCGCCACCCCGGGGGGCGAGCAGTACTTC. This sequence encodes CATPGGEQYF.

V and J are TRBV4-1 and TRBJ2-3, with no clear D. CDR3 length equals 16 residues. The germline gives CDR1 MGHRA, CDR2 YSYEKL. V was shortened by 0 bases and J by 0 bases, with 10 bases between the two germline ends. CDR3 sequence reads: CASSQEHSLSTDTQYF. As DNA, the CDR3 is TGCGCCAGCAGCCAAGAGCACAGCTTAAGCACAGATACGCAGTATTTT.

This chain joins TRBV19 and TRBJ1-1; a weak D match, TRBD1 (5 bases). CDR3 length equals 15 residues. CDR1 and CDR2 (germline): LNHDA, SQIVND (reference sequence). Deletions cut 1 base from V and 4 bases from J, with 13 bases between. The CDR3 loop is CASSIGGRVTTEAFF. CDR3 DNA: TGTGCCAGTAGTATAGGGGGCAGGGTGACCACTGAAGCTTTCTTT.

The chain employs TRBV11-2 and TRBJ1-2; D is unresolved. The V gene lost 1 base and the J gene lost 2 bases, with 8 bases spanning the gap. CDR3 length: 14 amino acids. The germline gives CDR1 SGHAT, CDR2 FQNNGV. For the CDR3, the DNA is TGTGCCAGCAGCTTAGGTACGGGAAACTATGGCTACACCTTC. This codes for CASSLGTGNYGYTF.

The chain joins TRBV2 to TRBJ2-7; TRBD1 aligns across 8 bases. Germline assignment: CDR1 SNHLY and CDR2 FYNNEI. This CDR3 comprises 15 residues. The J segment lost 3 bases and the V segment lost 2 bases, leaving 6 bases of the junction unmatched. The CDR3 spells CASSEWGQAHYEQYF. The CDR3 DNA sequence: TGTGCCAGCAGTGAATGGGGACAGGCCCACTACGAGCAGTACTTC.

This clone is labeled medium-sized. V gene TRBV2 combines with J gene TRBJ1-6; D perhaps matches TRBD1 (5 bases). Between the trimmed V and J ends, which lost 3 bases and 9 bases, there was a span of 12 bases. Per germline, CDR1 SNHLY and CDR2 FYNNEI. The CDR3 has 14 residues. CDR3 bases: TGTGCCAGCAGTGAGTCGGGGGAGAGTTCACCCCTCCACTTT. Its protein is CASSESGESSPLHF.